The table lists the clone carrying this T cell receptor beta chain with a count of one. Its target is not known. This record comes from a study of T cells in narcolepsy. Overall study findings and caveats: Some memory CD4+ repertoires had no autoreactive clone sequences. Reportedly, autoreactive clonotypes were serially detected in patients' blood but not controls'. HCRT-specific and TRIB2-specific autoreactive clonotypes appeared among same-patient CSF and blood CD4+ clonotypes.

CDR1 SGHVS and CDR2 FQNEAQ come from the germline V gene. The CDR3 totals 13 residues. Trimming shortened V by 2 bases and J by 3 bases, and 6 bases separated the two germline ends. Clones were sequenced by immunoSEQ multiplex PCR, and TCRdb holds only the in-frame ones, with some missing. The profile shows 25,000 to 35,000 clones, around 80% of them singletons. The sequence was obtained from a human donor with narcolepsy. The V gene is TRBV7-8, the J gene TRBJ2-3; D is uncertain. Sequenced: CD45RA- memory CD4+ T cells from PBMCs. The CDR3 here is CASSLMLTDTQYF. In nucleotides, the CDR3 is TGTGCCAGCAGCTTAATGTTGACAGATACGCAGTATTTT.